The TCR beta chain described here comes from a study of early T cells in non-severe SARS-CoV-2 infection. Study background: Sequencing targeted bulk RNA from unsorted whole blood, leaving chains unpaired. Study-wide results and limits: Private and CD4 specificities were missed by VDJdb matching, which favored anti-spike CD8 responses.

The CDR3 is 13 residues long. V was clipped by 3 bases and J by 9 bases, with 11 bases between them. Of note for this clonotype: Its matching antigen is unknown.

Molecules of cDNA were individually given unique molecular identifiers that were attached to them. MiXCR, applied by TCRdb to the 5' RACE reads, yields one record per CDR3 protein. The sample has approximately 32,000 distinct CDR3 sequences; under 7.5% are singletons. This receptor was identified in an adult who was a healthcare worker with PCR-confirmed SARS-CoV-2 infection or an uninfected control (not recorded which). J is TRBJ2-2 and V is TRBV12-3 or TRBV12-4; D not certain. The sample consisted of whole blood. CDR3 nucleotides: TGTGCCAGCAGTTTCGAACCGTGGCGGGAGCTGTTTTTT. Translation gives CASSFEPWRELFF.